The TCR beta chain described here comes from a study of blood T cells in healthy people across ages (dated by TCRdb to the mid-2010s). Regarding the research as a whole: Template switching captured roughly one uniquely barcoded TCR beta cDNA molecule per two T cells in model experiments. Age-related changes in TCR beta repertoire diversity were measured in the study by deep sequencing normalized with unique cDNA molecular identifiers. The donors were split into four age groups: young (average about 15 years), middle-aged (about 40), aged (about 56) and long-lived (over 80). To avoid experimental bias, donors of different ages were spread randomly across the sequencing lanes. The study analyzed two additional independent replicas of 1 million unique cDNA reads from the same blood draw for two donors, one aged 18 to 29 and one aged 80 or older.

Germline trimming amounts to 7 bases on V and 2 bases on J, with 7 as the count of junction bases outside the gene matches. Reading the germline V gene (reference sequence) gives CDR1 DFQATT and CDR2 SNEGSKA. From cysteine to phenylalanine, the CDR3 is 15 amino acids long. Solely the CDR3 DNA is kept, with 45 bases framed from the first base. Systemically healthy Caucasian individuals from Russia, 39 in total and aged about 6 to 95 years, were included as donors. Approximately 10 milliliters of peripheral blood were collected from each donor into EDTA-treated Vacutainer tubes. PBMCs were isolated by Ficoll-Paque density-gradient centrifugation, with at least 6 million obtained per sample. Trizol reagent was used to extract total RNA from PBMCs, with at least 6 micrograms per sample. For every donor, an aliquot of PBMCs went through flow cytometry to measure the percentages of naive CD45RAhigh/CD27high T cells.

This clonotype was recorded once. This clone's antigen is unknown. Base qualities are not recorded, but no much larger clone differs from it by a single base. One read alone lends weak support. The library came from 5' RACE. Sequencing was carried out with an Illumina HiSeq 2500. A second roughly 7 to 11 cycle PCR used a sample-barcoded 5' primer and a J-beta primer mix. A template-switch 5' adaptor carrying 12 random nucleotides introduced a unique molecular identifier onto each TCR beta cDNA molecule. Each sample yielded at least 2.5 million CDR3-containing paired-end reads. First-strand cDNA was synthesized from all RNA with the Mint cDNA synthesis kit, primed by a TRBC-specific oligonucleotide. Following uracil-DNA glycosylase treatment, all cDNA underwent a first 18-cycle PCR with the universal primers M1SS and BC2_uni_R. Regarding the original processing steps: Normalization of each sample was performed by random selection of 1 million high-quality reads, each carrying a distinct molecular identifier. Reads with shared molecular identifiers were discarded instead of being binned into consensus sequences. MiTCR, with a Q25 quality threshold and the strictest error-elimination algorithm, was used for CDR3 identification, clonotype clustering and error correction. A nonparametric unseen species model using Euler transformation provided a lower-bound estimate of total TCR beta diversity. Using fastp trimming at Q25 and MiXCR clonotype assembly, TCRdb reanalyzed the public sequencing data and kept in-frame beta chains. Each CDR3 protein appears once, grouped with its most common genes and DNA. TCRdb, not the original authors, processed these V and J calls. This sample is represented by roughly 1,500,000 distinct CDR3 sequences; around 35% of them were singletons. Around 11% of the sample is in the top ten clones.

General conclusions and limits of the study: Estimates of total diversity from one million sequenced T cells were regarded as lower bounds and underestimates. Because donor CMV infection status was unknown, age-related changes in expanded clonotypes were potentially confounded. The percentage of naive T cells measured by flow cytometry correlated strongly with observed TCR beta diversity. Compared with the aged group, the long-lived group had more naive CD4+ T cells, fewer expanded clones and increased TCR diversity, suggesting age selection. Because profiling used bulk unsorted PBMCs, naive and antigen-experienced compartments could not be compared conclusively. Observed TCR beta diversity per million T cells fell roughly linearly with age, and a significant reduction was already apparent by age roughly 40.

The source is a woman aged 30 to 39 in good health. Sequenced sample: blood. The chain couples TRBV20-1 to TRBJ2-3, and 12 junction bases match TRBD2. The DNA is as follows: TGCAGTGTCAGTAGGACTAGCGGGGTCACAGATACGCAGTATTTT. Its coded protein is CSVSRTSGVTDTQYF.